This entry concerns a single T cell receptor (beta chain). The target antigen is unknown. PCR involved 60 Vbeta and 13 Jbeta primers. Assay: immunoSEQ multiplex PCR; the TCRdb copy retains only in-frame clones and omits some. The profile shows around 97,000 clones, roughly 79% of them singletons. The data were obtained in a study of cytomegalovirus exposure and HLA in healthy donors. Whole-study findings and limits: Reports showed the classifier diagnosing cytomegalovirus status with high specificity and sensitivity.

CDR3 length: 16 residues. Germline lookup yields CDR1 SGDLS and CDR2 YYNGEE. With 4 bases removed from V and 0 bases from J, the gap between germline ends came to 17 bases. This clonotype originated in a man aged 45-65 years in good health and CMV-seropositive. Sample: PBMCs. The chain uses TRBV9 and TRBJ2-7, with D possibly being TRBD2 (7 bases). The CDR3 protein is CASSPGGGASSYEQYF. CDR3 bases: TGTGCCAGCAGCCCAGGAGGGGGGGCCAGCTCCTACGAGCAGTACTTC.